The 32 T cell receptor beta chains below were found in one sample sequenced in a study of blood T cell repertoires in COVID-19. Profiling relied on immunoSEQ multiplex PCR, and the TCRdb table lists in-frame clones only, not all of them. This sample yields 50,000 to 60,000 clones, of which approximately 83% are seen a single time; about 7.3% belongs to the top ten. Sequenced sample: peripheral blood. The receptors originated from a man aged 65-85 years with active COVID-19.

The rearrangement uses TRBV4-1 and TRBJ1-2; 7 bases fit TRBD1. Germline lookup yields CDR1 MGHRA and CDR2 YSYEKL. With 1 base clipped from V and 6 bases from J, the junction kept 8 bases outside the gene matches. This CDR3 is 15 amino acids long. CDR3 sequence (DNA): TGCGCCAGCAGCCAAGGGCCGACAGGGACGGATGGCTACACCTTC. Amino acids: CASSQGPTGTDGYTF.

The CDR3 loop reads CASSFFTGGEQFF. CDR3 DNA: TGTGCCAGCAGTTTTTTTACAGGTGGCGAGCAGTTCTTC. V gene TRBV6-5 combines with J gene TRBJ2-1; TRBD1 might be the D (5 bases). The CDR3 sequence is 13 residues long. Germline CDR1 reads MNHEY; CDR2 reads SVGAGI. The V and J ends lost 4 bases and 10 bases respectively, with 14 bases between them.

The rearrangement uses TRBV19 and TRBJ2-7; 8 bases line up with TRBD1. Per the germline V gene, CDR1 is LNHDA and CDR2 is SQIVND (reference sequence). This CDR3 contains 15 residues. The J segment lost 1 base and the V segment lost 4 bases, leaving 6 bases of the junction unmatched. The CDR3 here is CASSTGQGKSYEQYF. The CDR3 bases are TGTGCCAGTAGTACTGGACAGGGAAAATCCTACGAGCAGTACTTC.

The chain's CDR3 is CASSSDRGGQPQHF. CDR3 nucleotides: TGTGCCAGCTCCTCCGACAGGGGAGGACAGCCCCAGCATTTT. The V call is TRBV18, the J call TRBJ1-5; 8 nucleotides match TRBD1. The germline gives CDR1 KGHSH, CDR2 LQKENI. The V gene end was trimmed by 6 bases and the J gene end by 7 bases; junction bases not matched to a gene: 8. The length of the CDR3 is 14 residues. Full variable domain (rest looked up from reference TRBV18 and TRBJ1-5): NAGVMQNPRHLVRRRGQEARLRCSPMKGHSHVYWYRQLPEEGLKFMVYLQKENIIDESGMPKERFSAEFPKEGPSILRIQQVVRGDSAAYFCASSSDRGGQPQHFGDGTRLSIL.

The V call is TRBV2, the J call TRBJ1-2; weak D call: TRBD1 (5 bases). The germline gives CDR1 SNHLY, CDR2 FYNNEI. The CDR3 is 16 amino acids. Trimming stripped 5 bases from V and 7 bases from J, with 23 bases between. The CDR3 protein is CASSTQWGVRVSGYTF. CDR3 coding DNA: TGTGCCAGCAGTACGCAGTGGGGGGTCCGGGTCTCTGGCTACACCTTC. Together with reference TRBV2 and TRBJ1-2, the CDR3 gives the full variable domain: EPEVTQTPSHQVTQMGQEVILRCVPISNHLYFYWYRQILGQKVEFLVSFYNNEISEKSEIFDDQFSVERPDGSNFTLKIRSTKLEDSAMYFCASSTQWGVRVSGYTFGSGTRLTVV.

The chain has TRBV11-1 and TRBJ1-1, with D maybe TRBD1 (5 bases). Trimming pared 3 bases from V and 4 bases from J, leaving 9 bases between. CDR3 length: 13 amino acids. Per germline, CDR1 SGHAT and CDR2 FQDESV (reference sequence). The CDR3 here is CASSLQGGTEAFF. The CDR3 nucleotides read TGTGCCAGCAGCTTGCAGGGAGGCACTGAAGCTTTCTTT.

The chain carries TRBV4-1 and TRBJ2-3, with 9 bases matching TRBD2. This CDR3 contains 16 residues. The V gene's germline CDR1 is MGHRA and CDR2 YSYEKL. V dropped 0 bases and J dropped 6; count of bases not matched to a gene: 7. The CDR3 loop is CASSQDPAGGLDTQYF. The CDR3 DNA is TGCGCCAGCAGCCAAGATCCAGCGGGGGGCCTGGATACGCAGTATTTT.

This chain connects TRBV10-3 to TRBJ2-7, with 10 bases aligning to TRBD2. The CDR3 spans 17 residues. Trimming removed 4 bases from V and 2 bases from J; junction bases left unmatched: 11. CDR1 is ENHRY, CDR2 SYGVKD, per germline. The DNA of the CDR3 is TGTGCCATCAGTGGACCGATTCGAGCGGGGGGGCCCTACGAGCAGTACTTC. Protein product: CAISGPIRAGGPYEQYF.

This clone was observed a single time. The CDR3 bases are TGTGCCAGCAGTGACCTGGAATGGGGCGATAGGGCCTACGAGCAGTACTTC. Amino acids: CASSDLEWGDRAYEQYF. The chain carries TRBV6-4 and TRBJ2-7, with D possibly TRBD1 on 5 matching bases. V was shortened by 2 bases and J by 2 bases, with 19 bases between the two germline ends. CDR3 length equals 17 residues. Looked up from germline, CDR1 is MRHNA and CDR2 is SNTAGT.

This clone has more than one count but fewer than ten. V usage is TRBV7-9 and J usage is TRBJ2-1; D remains unclear. Trimming took 1 base from V and 10 from J, leaving 11 bases between them. Germline V gene sequence: CDR1 SEHNR, CDR2 FQNEAQ (reference sequence). The CDR3 length is 13 residues. The chain's CDR3 is CASSLVGSSEQFF. The CDR3 nucleotides are TGTGCCAGCAGCTTAGTGGGTAGCAGCGAGCAGTTCTTC.

The gene calls are TRBV7-2 and TRBJ1-2; no reliable D call. The CDR3 has 13 amino acids. Trimming pared 3 bases from V and 11 bases from J, leaving 16 bases between. The germline CDR1 and CDR2 sequences are SGHTA and FQGNSA. CDR3 loop: CASSLRQARVYTF. The CDR3, as DNA: TGTGCCAGCAGCTTGCGACAAGCCCGAGTGTACACCTTC.

V and J are TRBV5-1 and TRBJ1-4; 9 bases match TRBD1. The germline CDR1 and CDR2 sequences are SGHRS and YFSETQ. V trimming: 4 bases; J trimming: 7 bases; junction bases outside the gene matches: 8. The CDR3 loop spans 15 amino acids. In DNA, the CDR3 is TGCGCCAGCAGCACACAGGGGGCGGGCTCTGAAAAACTGTTTTTT. Translation gives CASSTQGAGSEKLFF.

This chain links TRBV2 with TRBJ2-3; 10 nucleotides agree with TRBD2. The CDR3 is 17 residues long. V was clipped by 5 bases and J by 6 bases; unmatched bases: 14. Germline values: CDR1 SNHLY, CDR2 FYNNEI. CDR3 sequence reads: CASSKPPAGGPLDTQYF. The CDR3, as DNA: TGTGCCAGCAGTAAGCCCCCAGCGGGGGGGCCTTTGGATACGCAGTATTTT. Variable domain in full (rest from reference TRBV2 and TRBJ2-3): EPEVTQTPSHQVTQMGQEVILRCVPISNHLYFYWYRQILGQKVEFLVSFYNNEISEKSEIFDDQFSVERPDGSNFTLKIRSTKLEDSAMYFCASSKPPAGGPLDTQYFGPGTRLTVL.

The V call is TRBV7-2, the J call TRBJ1-6; TRBD1 matches 9 bases. Germline trimming cut 1 base from V and 14 bases from J; bases unmatched to any gene: 9. This CDR3 has 15 amino acids. Germline V gives CDR1 SGHTA, CDR2 FQGNSA. The CDR3 DNA follows: TGTGCCAGCAGCTTAGGTGGGACAGGGAGTATCACCCTCCACTTT. It is translated as CASSLGGTGSITLHF.

Here the CDR3 reads CASSLMSAGVTEAFF. In DNA, the CDR3 is TGCGCCAGCAGCTTGATGTCGGCAGGGGTAACTGAAGCTTTCTTT. The chain joins TRBV5-1 to TRBJ1-1; a weak D match, TRBD1 (6 bases). CDR3 size: 15 residues. From germline, CDR1 is SGHRS and CDR2 YFSETQ. Trimming removed 1 base from V and 5 bases from J, with 15 bases in between.

CDR3 nucleotides: TGCAGCGTTGAAGATCGAAGGACAGGGAACACCGGGGAGCTGTTTTTT. It yields the protein CSVEDRRTGNTGELFF. V and J are TRBV29-1 and TRBJ2-2, with 7 bases lining up with TRBD1. The junction had 5 bases not matched to a gene; V was cut back by 0 bases and J by 1 base. Germline-derived CDR1 and CDR2 are SQVTM and ANQGSEA. The CDR3 sequence is 16 residues long.

The chain couples TRBV27 to TRBJ2-1; TRBD1 matches at 9 bases. CDR3 size: 16 residues. V trimming: 5 bases; J trimming: 2 bases; junction bases outside the gene matches: 7. Germline assignment: CDR1 MNHEY and CDR2 SMNVEV (reference sequence). Here the CDR3 DNA reads TGTGCCAGCAGTACCGCCGGGACAGGGACCTACAATGAGCAGTTCTTC. Translation gives CASSTAGTGTYNEQFF.

The CDR3 DNA sequence: TGTGCCAGCAGCGTAGGGGGACAGGGCGACTATGGCTACACCTTC. Protein: CASSVGGQGDYGYTF. The chain links TRBV9 to TRBJ1-2, with TRBD1 matching 9 bases. CDR1 and CDR2 (germline): SGDLS, YYNGEE. This CDR3 contains 15 residues. Trimming cost V 0 bases and J 3 bases; bases outside gene matches: 3.

The CDR3 nucleotides read TGTGCCAGCTCACTCCTCGGGACAGGGGGCATTCAGTACTTC. Translation gives CASSLLGTGGIQYF. V is TRBV18 and J is TRBJ2-4; 11 nucleotides line up with TRBD1. Trimming at V came to 4 bases and at J to 9 bases, leaving 5 bases not matched to a gene. Germline V gene data show CDR1 as KGHSH and CDR2 as LQKENI. The CDR3 extends over 14 amino acids.

This clone occurred once. This chain links TRBV6-6 with TRBJ2-1, with 9 bases matching TRBD2. The CDR3 runs to 15 residues. J was trimmed by 7 bases and V by 2 bases; bases with no gene match: 6. The germline CDR1 and CDR2 sequences are MNHNY and SVGAGI (reference sequence). The CDR3 nucleotides are TGTGCCAGCAGTTACACCAGGACTAGCGAAAATGAGCAGTTCTTC. The encoded protein is CASSYTRTSENEQFF.

Only a few counts were recorded for this clone. V gene TRBV9 combines with J gene TRBJ2-3, with a weak D call TRBD2 (6 bases). V gave up 3 bases and J gave up 1 base, with 18 bases separating them. CDR1 and CDR2 (germline): SGDLS, YYNGEE. The CDR3 extends over 17 amino acids. CDR3 loop: CASSARVGLGGTDTQYF. CDR3 in DNA: TGTGCCAGCAGCGCCCGAGTGGGACTGGGGGGCACAGATACGCAGTATTTT.

This clone showed up just once. The chain carries TRBV7-2 and TRBJ1-1; TRBD1 is a possible D gene (6 bases). This CDR3 has 13 residues. Germline loops: CDR1 SGHTA, CDR2 FQGNSA. Trimming took off 5 bases at V and 10 bases at J, with 17 bases between the two ends. Here the CDR3 DNA reads TGTGCCAGCAGCGAACGGGACACACGAGGAGCTTTCTTT. It translates to CASSERDTRGAFF. The full variable domain, with the rest looked up from reference TRBV7-2 and TRBJ1-1, is GAGVSQSPSNKVTEKGKDVELRCDPISGHTALYWYRQSLGQGLEFLIYFQGNSAPDKSGLPSDRFSAERTGGSVSTLTIQRTQQEDSAVYLCASSERDTRGAFFGQGTRLTVV.

This chain connects TRBV3-1 (or the pseudogene TRBV3-2) to TRBJ2-2, with D perhaps TRBD1 (5 bases). V lost 1 base to trimming and J lost 3 bases, with 12 bases between them. The CDR3 loop spans 16 amino acids. Per the germline V gene, CDR1 is LGHDT and CDR2 is YNNKEL (reference sequence). This CDR3 reads CASSQVGQGYTGELFF. CDR3 DNA sequence: TGTGCCAGCAGCCAAGTCGGGCAGGGATACACCGGGGAGCTGTTTTTT.

This clone showed up just a few times. V is TRBV7-9 and J is TRBJ1-5; 7 bases are a match to TRBD1. Germline loops: CDR1 SEHNR, CDR2 FQNEAQ (reference sequence). The J segment lost 2 bases and the V segment lost 5 bases, leaving 6 bases of the junction unmatched. CDR3 length equals 15 residues. CDR3 loop: CASSTSDRGNQPQHF. CDR3 nucleotides: TGTGCCAGCAGCACGTCCGACAGGGGCAATCAGCCCCAGCATTTT.

This clone was seen more than once but under ten times. V is TRBV5-6 and J is TRBJ1-5, with 9 nucleotides matching TRBD1. From germline, CDR1 is SGHDT and CDR2 YYEEEE. The ends lost 5 bases at V and 6 bases at J; junction bases unmatched: 12. CDR3 size: 16 residues. As DNA, the CDR3 is TGTGCCAGCAGAAAGTGGGGACAGGGATCAGGTCAGCCCCAGCATTTT. Translation: CASRKWGQGSGQPQHF. Based on the CDR3 plus reference TRBV5-6 and TRBJ1-5, the full variable domain is DAGVTQSPTHLIKTRGQQVTLRCSPKSGHDTVSWYQQALGQGPQFIFQYYEEEERQRGNFPDRFSGHQFPNYSSELNVNALLLGDSALYLCASRKWGQGSGQPQHFGDGTRLSIL.

The gene calls are TRBV2 and TRBJ1-2, with TRBD1 matching 9 bases. The CDR3 is 12 residues long. CDR1 SNHLY and CDR2 FYNNEI come from the germline V gene. The V gene end was trimmed by 7 bases and the J gene end by 8 bases; junction bases not matched to a gene: 5. The CDR3 DNA reads as TGTGCCAGCACCCGGGACAGGGAAGGCTACACCTTC. It yields the protein CASTRDREGYTF. Full variable domain (remainder filled in from reference TRBV2 and TRBJ1-2): EPEVTQTPSHQVTQMGQEVILRCVPISNHLYFYWYRQILGQKVEFLVSFYNNEISEKSEIFDDQFSVERPDGSNFTLKIRSTKLEDSAMYFCASTRDREGYTFGSGTRLTVV.

The chain carries TRBV4-2 and TRBJ1-1, with D uncertain. This CDR3 has 14 residues. Germline V lookup: CDR1 LGHNA, CDR2 YNFKEQ. The V end lost 0 bases, the J end lost 2 bases, and 7 bases lay between the germline ends. Written as DNA, the CDR3 is TGTGCCAGCAGCCAAGATCTCACAAACACTGAAGCTTTCTTT. It specifies CASSQDLTNTEAFF.

The J gene is TRBJ1-3, the V gene TRBV5-6, with D perhaps TRBD1 (5 bases). Germline CDR1 and CDR2: SGHDT and YYEEEE. The CDR3 sequence is 16 residues long. The V gene lost 0 bases and the J gene lost 0 bases, with 10 bases spanning the gap. In nucleotides, the CDR3 is TGTGCCAGCAGCTTGGGACAGCTCTTCTCTGGAAACACCATATATTTT. Translating it yields CASSLGQLFSGNTIYF.

The J gene is TRBJ1-5, the V gene TRBV6-4; TRBD1 matches at 7 bases. The CDR3 runs to 13 residues. CDR1 and CDR2 (germline): MRHNA, SNTAGT. With V trimmed by 6 bases and J by 3 bases, 2 bases remained unmatched. The CDR3: CASRGQANQPQHF. The CDR3 bases are TGTGCCAGCAGAGGACAGGCCAATCAGCCCCAGCATTTT.

The chain's CDR3 is CASSFSPWGQGVSANQPQHF. Written as DNA, the CDR3 is TGTGCCAGCAGTTTTAGCCCCTGGGGACAGGGGGTCAGCGCAAATCAGCCCCAGCATTTT. The chain employs TRBV28 and TRBJ1-5; TRBD1 aligns across 11 bases. The CDR3 is made up of 20 amino acids. Looked up from germline, CDR1 is MDHEN and CDR2 is SYDVKM. The J segment lost 4 bases and the V segment lost 3 bases, leaving 17 bases of the junction unmatched.

The chain has TRBV7-2 and TRBJ2-5; tentatively, D is TRBD2 (6 bases). Germline CDR1 SGHTA, CDR2 FQGNSA. The CDR3 loop spans 15 amino acids. V was shortened by 3 bases and J by 5 bases, with 16 bases between the two germline ends. The CDR3 region is CASSFNSGPPETQYF. The CDR3, as DNA: TGTGCCAGCAGCTTCAATAGCGGCCCCCCGGAGACCCAGTACTTC.

The chain recombines TRBV2 with TRBJ2-2; TRBD2 matches at 10 bases. In germline, CDR1 is SNHLY, CDR2 FYNNEI. Losses at the gene ends were 7 bases for V and 5 bases for J; bases not matched to a gene: 7. The CDR3 loop spans 15 amino acids. In DNA, the CDR3 is TGTGCCAGCACCATAAATAGCGGGGGGACCGGGGAGCTGTTTTTT. Its protein is CASTINSGGTGELFF.